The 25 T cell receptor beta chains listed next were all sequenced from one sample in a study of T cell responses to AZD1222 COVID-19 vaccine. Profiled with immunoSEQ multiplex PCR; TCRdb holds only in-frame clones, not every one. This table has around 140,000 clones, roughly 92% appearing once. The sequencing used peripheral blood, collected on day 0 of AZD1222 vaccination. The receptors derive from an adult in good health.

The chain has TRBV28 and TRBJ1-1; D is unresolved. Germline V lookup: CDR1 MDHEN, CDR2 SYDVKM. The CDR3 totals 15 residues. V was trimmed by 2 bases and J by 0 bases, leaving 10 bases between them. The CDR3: CASSLKEAMNTEAFF. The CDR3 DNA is TGTGCCAGCAGTTTAAAAGAAGCAATGAACACTGAAGCTTTCTTT.

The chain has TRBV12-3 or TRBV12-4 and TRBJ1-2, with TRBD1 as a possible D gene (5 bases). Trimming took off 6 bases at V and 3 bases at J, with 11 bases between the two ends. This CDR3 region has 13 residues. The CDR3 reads CASSPGVDYGYTF. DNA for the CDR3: TGTGCCAGCAGCCCGGGGGTGGACTATGGCTACACCTTC.

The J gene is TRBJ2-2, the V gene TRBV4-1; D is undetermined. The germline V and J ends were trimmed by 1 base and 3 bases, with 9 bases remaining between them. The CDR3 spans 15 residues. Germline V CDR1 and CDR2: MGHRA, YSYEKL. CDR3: CASSQGPADTGELFF. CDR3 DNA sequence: TGCGCCAGCAGCCAAGGGCCCGCGGACACCGGGGAGCTGTTTTTT.

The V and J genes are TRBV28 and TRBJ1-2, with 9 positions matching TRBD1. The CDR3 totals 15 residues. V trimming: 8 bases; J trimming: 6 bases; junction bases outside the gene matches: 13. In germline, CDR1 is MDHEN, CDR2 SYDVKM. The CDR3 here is CASLYPPGQGDGYTF. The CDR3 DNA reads TGTGCCAGCCTCTATCCACCGGGACAGGGTGATGGCTACACCTTC.

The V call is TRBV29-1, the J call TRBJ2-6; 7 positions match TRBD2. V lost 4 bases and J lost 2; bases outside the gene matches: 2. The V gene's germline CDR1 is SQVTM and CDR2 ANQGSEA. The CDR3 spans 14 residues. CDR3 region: CSVVSGAGANVLTF. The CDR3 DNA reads TGCAGCGTTGTAAGCGGGGCTGGGGCCAACGTCCTGACTTTC.

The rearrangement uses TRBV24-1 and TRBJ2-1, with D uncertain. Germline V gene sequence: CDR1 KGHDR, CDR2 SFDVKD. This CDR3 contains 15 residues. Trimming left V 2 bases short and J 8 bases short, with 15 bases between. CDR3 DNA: TGTGCCACCAGTGATTCTCCGTCGGTTACAGATGAGCAGTTCTTC. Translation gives CATSDSPSVTDEQFF.

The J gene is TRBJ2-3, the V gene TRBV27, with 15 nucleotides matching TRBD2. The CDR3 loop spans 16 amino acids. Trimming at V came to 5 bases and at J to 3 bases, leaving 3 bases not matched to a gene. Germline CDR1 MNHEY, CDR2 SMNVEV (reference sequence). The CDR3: CASSNGLAGGTDTQYF. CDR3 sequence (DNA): TGTGCCAGCAGTAACGGACTAGCGGGAGGGACAGATACGCAGTATTTT.

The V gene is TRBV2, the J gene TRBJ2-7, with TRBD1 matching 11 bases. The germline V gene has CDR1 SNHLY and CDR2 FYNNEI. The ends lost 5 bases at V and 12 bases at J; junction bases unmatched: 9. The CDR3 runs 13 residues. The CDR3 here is CASSSGTGGSSYF. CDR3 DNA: TGTGCCAGCAGTTCGGGGACAGGGGGAAGCTCGTACTTC.

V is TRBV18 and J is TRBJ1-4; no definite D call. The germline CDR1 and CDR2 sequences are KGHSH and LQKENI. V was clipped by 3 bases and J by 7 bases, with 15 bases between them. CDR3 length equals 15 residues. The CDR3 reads CASSPLDGEGEKLFF. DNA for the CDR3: TGTGCCAGCTCACCCCTGGATGGGGAGGGTGAAAAACTGTTTTTT.

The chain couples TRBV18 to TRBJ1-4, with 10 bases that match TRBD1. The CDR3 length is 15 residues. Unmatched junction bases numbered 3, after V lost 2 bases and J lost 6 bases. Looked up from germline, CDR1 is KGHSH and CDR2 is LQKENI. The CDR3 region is CASSPSGTGDEKLFF. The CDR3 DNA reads TGTGCCAGCTCACCATCCGGGACAGGGGATGAAAAACTGTTTTTT.

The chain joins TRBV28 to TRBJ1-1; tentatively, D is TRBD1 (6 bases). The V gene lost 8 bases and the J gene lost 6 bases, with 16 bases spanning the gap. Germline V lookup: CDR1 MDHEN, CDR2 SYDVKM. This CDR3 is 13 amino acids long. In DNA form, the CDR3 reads TGTGCCAGCCTAAAAACAGGGTCCGCTGAAGCTTTCTTT. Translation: CASLKTGSAEAFF.

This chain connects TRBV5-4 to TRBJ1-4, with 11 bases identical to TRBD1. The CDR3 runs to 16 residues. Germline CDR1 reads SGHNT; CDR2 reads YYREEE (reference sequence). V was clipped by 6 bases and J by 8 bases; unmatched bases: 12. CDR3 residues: CASTNPQDRGHEKLFF. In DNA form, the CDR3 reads TGTGCCAGCACCAACCCCCAGGACAGGGGGCACGAAAAACTGTTTTTT.

Here the CDR3 reads CASRDHLRRDTEAFF. The DNA for the CDR3 is TGTGCCAGCCGGGATCACTTACGCCGGGACACTGAAGCTTTCTTT. V gene TRBV6-5 combines with J gene TRBJ1-1; D uncertain. Germline CDR1 MNHEY, CDR2 SVGAGI. There are 15 residues in the CDR3. The V gene lost 8 bases and the J gene lost 3 bases, with 19 bases spanning the gap.

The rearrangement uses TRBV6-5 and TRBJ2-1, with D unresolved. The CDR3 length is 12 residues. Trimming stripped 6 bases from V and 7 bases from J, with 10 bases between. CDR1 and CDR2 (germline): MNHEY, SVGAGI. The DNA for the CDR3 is TGTGCCAGCAGCGCTTCAGAGAATGAGCAGTTCTTC. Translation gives CASSASENEQFF.

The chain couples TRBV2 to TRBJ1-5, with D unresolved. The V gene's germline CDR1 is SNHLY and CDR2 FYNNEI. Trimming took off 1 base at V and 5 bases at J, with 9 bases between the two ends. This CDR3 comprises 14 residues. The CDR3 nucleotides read TGTGCCAGCAGTGAAGAGAGGTCCCATCAGCCCCAGCATTTT. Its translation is CASSEERSHQPQHF.

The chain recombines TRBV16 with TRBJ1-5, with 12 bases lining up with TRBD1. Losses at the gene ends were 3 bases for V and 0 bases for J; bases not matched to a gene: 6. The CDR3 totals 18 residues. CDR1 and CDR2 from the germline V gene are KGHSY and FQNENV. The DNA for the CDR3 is TGTGCCAGCAGCCACGGGACAGGGGGCCCCTATAGCAATCAGCCCCAGCATTTT. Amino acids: CASSHGTGGPYSNQPQHF.

The CDR3 here is CASSQSGGGDNEQFF. For the CDR3, the DNA is TGTGCCAGCAGCCAATCGGGGGGCGGGGACAATGAGCAGTTCTTC. The V call is TRBV4-2, the J call TRBJ2-1, with D possibly TRBD2 on 7 matching bases. Germline lookup yields CDR1 LGHNA and CDR2 YNFKEQ. V was clipped by 2 bases and J by 5 bases, with 13 bases between them. The CDR3 has 15 amino acids.

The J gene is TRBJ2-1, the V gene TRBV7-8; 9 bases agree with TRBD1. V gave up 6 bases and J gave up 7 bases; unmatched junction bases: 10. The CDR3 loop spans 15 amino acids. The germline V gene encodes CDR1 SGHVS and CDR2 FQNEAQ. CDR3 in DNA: TGTGCCAGCAGTAAACAGGGGGCGGGTTTGAATGAGCAGTTCTTC. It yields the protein CASSKQGAGLNEQFF.

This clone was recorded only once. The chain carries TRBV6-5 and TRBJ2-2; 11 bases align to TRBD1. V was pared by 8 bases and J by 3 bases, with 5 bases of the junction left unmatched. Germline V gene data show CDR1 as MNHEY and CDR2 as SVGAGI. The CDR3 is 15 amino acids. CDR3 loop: CASRSGQGDTGELFF. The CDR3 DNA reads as TGTGCCAGCCGTTCGGGACAGGGGGACACCGGGGAGCTGTTTTTT.

CDR3 loop: CASSHAAGLNTEAFF. CDR3 DNA: TGCGCCAGCAGCCATGCAGCAGGGTTGAACACTGAAGCTTTCTTT. The chain is built from TRBV5-1 and TRBJ1-1; a possible D gene is TRBD1 (5 bases). Trimming shortened V by 4 bases and J by 0 bases, and 13 bases separated the two germline ends. CDR3 length equals 15 residues. The germline CDR1 and CDR2 sequences are SGHRS and YFSETQ.

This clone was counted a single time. The CDR3 spells CSVEGEAEAFF. The CDR3 DNA reads as TGCAGCGTTGAGGGTGAGGCTGAAGCTTTCTTT. The rearrangement joins TRBV29-1 to TRBJ1-1; no definite D call. Germline CDR1 reads SQVTM; CDR2 reads ANQGSEA. Trimming took 3 bases from V and 6 from J, leaving 8 bases between them. The CDR3 has 11 amino acids.

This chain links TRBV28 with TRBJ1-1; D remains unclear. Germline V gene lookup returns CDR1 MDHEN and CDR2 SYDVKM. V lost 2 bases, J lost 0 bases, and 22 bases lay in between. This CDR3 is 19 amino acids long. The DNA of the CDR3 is TGTGCCAGCAGTTTAAGTTTAGGCCCCGATGGGCAGATGAACACTGAAGCTTTCTTT. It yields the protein CASSLSLGPDGQMNTEAFF.

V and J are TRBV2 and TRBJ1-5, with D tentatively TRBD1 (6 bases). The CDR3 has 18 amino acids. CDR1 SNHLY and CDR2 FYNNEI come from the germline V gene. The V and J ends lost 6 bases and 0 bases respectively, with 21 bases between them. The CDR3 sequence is CASRGGETGVHSNQPQHF. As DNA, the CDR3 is TGTGCCAGCAGGGGGGGAGAGACAGGTGTTCATAGCAATCAGCCCCAGCATTTT.

The CDR3 coding sequence is TGTGCCATCAGTGTTAGCGGGAGTAAGAATGAGCAGTTCTTC. It codes for CAISVSGSKNEQFF. The chain carries TRBV10-3 and TRBJ2-1; 9 bases match TRBD2. The CDR3 runs 14 residues. CDR1 and CDR2 from the germline V gene are ENHRY and SYGVKD. V was pared by 4 bases and J by 7 bases, with 5 bases of the junction left unmatched.

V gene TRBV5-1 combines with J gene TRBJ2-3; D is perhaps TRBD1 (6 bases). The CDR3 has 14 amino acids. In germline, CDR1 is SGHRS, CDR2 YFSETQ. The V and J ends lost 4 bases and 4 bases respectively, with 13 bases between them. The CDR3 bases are TGCGCCAGCAGCACACAGGGAAGCGCAGATACGCAGTATTTT. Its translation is CASSTQGSADTQYF.